Below, 8 T cell receptor beta chains from the same sample are listed, as sequenced in a study of beta chain features in type 1 diabetes. Since all of the isolated RNA was reverse transcribed, expressed TCRB transcripts were what got sequenced. Data came from immunoSEQ multiplex PCR; TCRdb stores just in-frame clones and leaves some out. The sample comprises some 360,000 clones, roughly 9.8% of which are singletons, and approximately 0.55% rests with the top ten. Overall study results and limits: Type 1 diabetes patients had moderately but significantly shorter TCRB CDR3s in all four CD4+ subsets.

Their antigen targets remain unknown. The sample comprised central memory CD4+ T cells from blood. The source is a man aged 25-45 years with type 1 diabetes.

Comment on this clone: It may be a read error: a sequence one base away is much more abundant. The genes are TRBV7-8 and TRBJ1-2, with D hard to call. Germline values: CDR1 SGHVS, CDR2 FQNEAQ. This CDR3 region has 12 residues. The V end was cut by 5 bases, the J end by 4 bases, with 8 bases between. The CDR3 loop is CASSPDGYGYTF. In DNA form, the CDR3 reads TGTGCCAGCAGCCCAGACGGCTATGGCTACACCTTC.

In its sample, this clone was seen many times. The chain has TRBV10-3 and TRBJ1-4, with unresolved D. Germline V gene sequence: CDR1 ENHRY, CDR2 SYGVKD. Trimming cost V 2 bases and J 8 bases, with 9 bases left between them. The length of the CDR3 is 13 residues. This CDR3 reads CAISERSQEKLFF. The DNA of the CDR3 is TGTGCCATCAGTGAGCGATCTCAGGAAAAACTGTTTTTT.

This clone came up a few times. CDR3: CSVGQGFEQYF. DNA of the CDR3: TGCAGCGTAGGACAGGGATTCGAGCAGTACTTC. V and J are TRBV29-1 and TRBJ2-7; TRBD1 matches 8 bases. The CDR3 length is 11 residues. Losses at the gene ends were 6 bases for V and 6 bases for J; bases not matched to a gene: 4. Germline values: CDR1 SQVTM, CDR2 ANQGSEA.

This clone is medium-sized. The chain employs TRBV18 and TRBJ2-7, with TRBD1 as a possible D gene (6 bases). Germline CDR1 is KGHSH and CDR2 is LQKENI. Trimming took off 4 bases at V and 0 bases at J, with 16 bases between the two ends. CDR3 length: 16 residues. In DNA form, the CDR3 reads TGTGCCAGCTCACTACAGGGATTAAGGAGCTCCTACGAGCAGTACTTC. Protein product: CASSLQGLRSSYEQYF.

This clone was observed many times. V usage is TRBV11-2 and J usage is TRBJ1-5, with TRBD1 matching 7 bases. Germline V lookup: CDR1 SGHAT, CDR2 FQNNGV. The CDR3 is 15 residues long. Trimming removed 3 bases from V and 6 bases from J; junction bases left unmatched: 8. CDR3 in amino acids: CASSLGGGHGQPQHF. Written as DNA, the CDR3 is TGTGCCAGCAGCTTGGGAGGGGGCCATGGTCAGCCCCAGCATTTT. Using reference TRBV11-2 and TRBJ1-5 for the parts outside the CDR3, the full variable domain is EAGVAQSPRYKIIEKRQSVAFWCNPISGHATLYWYQQILGQGPKLLIQFQNNGVVDDSQLPKDRFSAERLKGVDSTLKIQPAKLEDSAVYLCASSLGGGHGQPQHFGDGTRLSIL.

This clone was seen a handful of times. The rearrangement uses TRBV7-9 and TRBJ2-5; 7 bases align to TRBD2. CDR1 is SEHNR and CDR2 is FQNEAQ in the germline V gene (reference sequence). This CDR3 contains 16 residues. Germline trimming cut 3 bases from V and 5 bases from J; bases unmatched to any gene: 12. As DNA, the CDR3 is TGTGCCAGCAGCTTCACCGAGGCTAGCGGCGGGGAGACCCAGTACTTC. This encodes CASSFTEASGGETQYF.

Only a few counts were recorded for this clone. The rearrangement links TRBV10-3 to TRBJ1-2; possible D gene TRBD1, 5 bases. Trimming pared 11 bases from V and 8 bases from J, leaving 18 bases between. The V gene's germline CDR1 is ENHRY and CDR2 SYGVKD. The CDR3 totals 12 residues. The chain's CDR3 is CALSPGGRGYTF. CDR3 coding DNA: TGTGCCTTGTCCCCGGGGGGTCGCGGCTACACCTTC.

The chain uses TRBV7-3 and TRBJ2-3, with D possibly being TRBD2 (6 bases). V lost 1 base and J 7 bases, leaving 15 bases between the germline ends. The CDR3 is 15 amino acids. Germline values: CDR1 SGHTA, CDR2 FQGTGA. As DNA, the CDR3 is TGTGCCAGCAGCTTAAAGGGCGGCGGGGAGCATACGCAGTATTTT. This encodes CASSLKGGGEHTQYF.